What follows describes a single TCR beta chain. This clone's antigen is unknown. Per-base qualities were not stored, and no clone one base away is much larger. TCRbeta CDR3 regions were amplified from genomic DNA by means of the immunoSEQ Assay, a bias-controlled multiplex PCR. In the paper's pipeline: Nucleated cell counts per sample were estimated from amplification of reference gene primers within the assay. To quantify the absolute abundance of each unique TCRbeta CDR3 rearrangement, sequence reads were collapsed and filtered. For each sample, productive Simpson clonality was calculated as the square root of Simpson's diversity index across productive rearrangements. TCRdb provides this immuneACCESS table in a form limited to in-frame rearrangements. Some clones are lacking; in checked studies, under half of them reflect an unresolved V gene, and why the rest are absent is not known. V and J calls and clone size are as listed in that table; D and trimming were resolved from the DNA. In this sample the table shows about 250,000 clones, approximately 90% of which occur a single time. The ten most abundant clones make up about 3% of the sample.

In the prospective study, participants were about 18 to 90 years old, resided in about two dozen geographic areas of the United States, and were enrolled through a virtual design. In the prospective study, participants were assigned to cohorts based on the clinical history participants reported in a screening survey and a study questionnaire. ImmuneRACE Cohort 3 recovered participants were defined by two consecutive negative NP/OP PCR tests, healthcare professional clearance, or symptom resolution. Each participant in the prospective study had whole blood, serum and a nasopharyngeal or oropharyngeal swab collected by mobile phlebotomists. Additional blood draws and questionnaires over an approximately two-month period could optionally be provided by prospective study participants. Before DNA extraction, blood samples from the prospective study were shipped at room temperature or frozen. These data originate in a study of blood T cell repertoires in COVID-19 (dated by TCRdb to the early 2020s). Regarding the complete study: The collaborator samples originated in the United States, Italy and Spain and spanned the acute and convalescent phases of COVID-19. Where HLA class I and class II types were available, the types were taken from metadata supplied by the sample provider, not from assay-based typing. Samples came from the ongoing ImmuneRACE study (first 160 participants) plus 1,254 subjects from 6 global collaborators. The repertoires were made available in a free public database intended to serve as a resource for research on the immune response to SARS-CoV-2. Nearly every sample came with metadata listing a de-identified subject ID, COVID-19 status, age in years and sex. Deeply sampled blood TCRbeta repertoires from subjects exposed to, actively infected with, or recovered from COVID-19 were included in the dataset. The material from the prospective study consisted of cDNA or gDNA derived from T cells, B-cell-depleted T cells, or PBMCs. The paper's findings and limits, for the study overall: How much clinical and demographic metadata was included differed by source and by participant, and the metadata was provided uncurated.

For this chain, trimming is 0 bases at the V end and 7 bases at the J end, and the number of junction bases without a gene match is 7. CDR1 and CDR2, looked up from the germline V gene, are SGDLS and YYNGEE. Counted from cysteine to phenylalanine, this CDR3 has 16 amino acids. Only the CDR3 part of the read is kept: 48 bases, read in frame from the first base. The chain uses TRBV9 and TRBJ2-2; 9 central nucleotides agree with TRBD2. The sample was PBMCs or T cells enriched from blood (not recorded which). This TCR derives from a woman in her 50s who had recovered from COVID-19. The CDR3 protein: CASSVGGGRAFGELFF. The DNA sequence follows: TGTGCCAGCAGCGTAGGTGGCGGGAGGGCCTTCGGGGAGCTGTTTTTT.